The TCR beta chain under discussion was sequenced for a study of T cells in Graves' hyperthyroidism and ophthalmopathy. Study as a whole: Before treatment of any kind, peripheral blood was taken at initial diagnosis.

This clonotype was seen at least ten times. CDR1 and CDR2 from the germline V gene are PRHDT and FYEKMQ (reference sequence). V dropped 5 bases and J dropped 3 bases, with 11 bases sitting between them. CDR3 length: 14 residues. RNA transcripts gave rise to amplified TCR beta CDR3 regions. In the first-round RT-PCR of the TCR CDR3, the HTBI primer set was used. TCRdb reprocessed the multiplex PCR reads with MiXCR, giving one entry per CDR3 protein. The data show 90,000 to 120,000 distinct CDR3 sequences, about 17% seen once. The TCR comes from a woman aged 45-65 years with Graves' hyperthyroidism. V gene TRBV13 combines with J gene TRBJ2-1, with D perhaps TRBD2 (5 bases). The specimen was blood. Written as DNA, the CDR3 is TGTGCCAGCAGCAGTAGGGAGAACTACAATGAGCAGTTCTTC. Encoded protein: CASSSRENYNEQFF.